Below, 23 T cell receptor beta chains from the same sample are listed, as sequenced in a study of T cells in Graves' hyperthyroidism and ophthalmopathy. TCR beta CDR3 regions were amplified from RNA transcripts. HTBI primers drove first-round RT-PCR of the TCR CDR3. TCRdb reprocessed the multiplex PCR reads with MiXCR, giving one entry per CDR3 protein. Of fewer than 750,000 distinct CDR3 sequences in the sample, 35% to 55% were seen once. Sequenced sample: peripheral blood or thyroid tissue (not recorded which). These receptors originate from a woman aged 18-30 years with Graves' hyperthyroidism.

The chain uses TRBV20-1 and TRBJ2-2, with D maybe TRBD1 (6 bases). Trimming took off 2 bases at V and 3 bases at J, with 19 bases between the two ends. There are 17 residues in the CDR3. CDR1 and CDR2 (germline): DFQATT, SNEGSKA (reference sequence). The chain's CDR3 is CSARSRGAGGYTGELFF. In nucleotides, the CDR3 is TGCAGTGCTAGAAGCAGGGGCGCGGGTGGCTACACCGGGGAGCTGTTTTTT.

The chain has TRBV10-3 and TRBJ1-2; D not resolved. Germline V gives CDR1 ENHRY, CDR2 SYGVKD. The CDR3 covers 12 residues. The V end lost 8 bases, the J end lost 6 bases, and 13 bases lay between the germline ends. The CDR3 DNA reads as TGTGCCATCGCGGGAGGTCACAATGGCTACACCTTC. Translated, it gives CAIAGGHNGYTF.

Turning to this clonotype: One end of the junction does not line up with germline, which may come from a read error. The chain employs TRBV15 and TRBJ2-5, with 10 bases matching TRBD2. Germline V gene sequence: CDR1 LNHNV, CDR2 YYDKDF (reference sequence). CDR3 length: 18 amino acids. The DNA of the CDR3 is TGTGCCACCAGCGGAGAGCTCCTACTAGCGGGACTCTCTATGACCCAGTACTTC. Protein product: CATSGELLLAGLSMTQYF.

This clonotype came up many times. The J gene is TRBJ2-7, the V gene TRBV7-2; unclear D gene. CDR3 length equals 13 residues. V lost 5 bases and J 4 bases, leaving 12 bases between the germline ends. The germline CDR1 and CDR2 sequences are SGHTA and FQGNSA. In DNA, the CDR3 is TGTGCCAGCAGCCCCTACCGTGGGTACGAGCAGTACTTC. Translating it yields CASSPYRGYEQYF.

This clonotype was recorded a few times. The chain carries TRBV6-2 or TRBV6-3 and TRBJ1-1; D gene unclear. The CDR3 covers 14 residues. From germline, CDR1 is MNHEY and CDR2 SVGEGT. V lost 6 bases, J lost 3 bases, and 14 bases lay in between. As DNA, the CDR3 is TGTGCCAGCAGCCTCTCAAGGGCGGACACTGAAGCTTTCTTT. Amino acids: CASSLSRADTEAFF.

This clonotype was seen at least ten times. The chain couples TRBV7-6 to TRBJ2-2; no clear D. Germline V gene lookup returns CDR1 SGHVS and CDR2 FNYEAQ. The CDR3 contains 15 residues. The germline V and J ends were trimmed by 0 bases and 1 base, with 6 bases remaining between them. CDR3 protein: CASSLAAGNTGELFF. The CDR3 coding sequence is TGTGCCAGCAGCTTAGCTGCAGGGAACACCGGGGAGCTGTTTTTT.

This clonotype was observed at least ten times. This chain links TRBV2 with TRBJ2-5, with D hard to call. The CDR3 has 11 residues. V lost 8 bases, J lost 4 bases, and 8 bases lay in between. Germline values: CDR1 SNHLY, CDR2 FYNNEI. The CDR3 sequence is CASGPLETQYF. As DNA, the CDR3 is TGTGCCAGCGGACCGCTAGAGACCCAGTACTTC.

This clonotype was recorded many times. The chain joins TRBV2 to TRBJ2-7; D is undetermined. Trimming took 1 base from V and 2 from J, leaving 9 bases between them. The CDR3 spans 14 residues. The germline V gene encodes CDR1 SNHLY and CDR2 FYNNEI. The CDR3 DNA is TGTGCCAGCAGTGAAGTCCCCGTTACCTACGAGCAGTACTTC. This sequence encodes CASSEVPVTYEQYF.

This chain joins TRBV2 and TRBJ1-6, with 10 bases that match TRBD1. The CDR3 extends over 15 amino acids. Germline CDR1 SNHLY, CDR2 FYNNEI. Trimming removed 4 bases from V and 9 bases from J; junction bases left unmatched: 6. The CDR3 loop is CASSVRTGGFSPLHF. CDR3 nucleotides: TGTGCCAGCAGTGTTCGGACAGGGGGTTTTTCACCCCTCCACTTT.

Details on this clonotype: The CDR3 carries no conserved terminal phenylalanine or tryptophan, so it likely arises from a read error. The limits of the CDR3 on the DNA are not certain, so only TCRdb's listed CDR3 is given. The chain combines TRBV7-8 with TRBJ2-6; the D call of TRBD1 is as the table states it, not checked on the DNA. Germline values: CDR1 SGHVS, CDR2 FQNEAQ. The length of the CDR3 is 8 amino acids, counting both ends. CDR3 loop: CASSQAGT.

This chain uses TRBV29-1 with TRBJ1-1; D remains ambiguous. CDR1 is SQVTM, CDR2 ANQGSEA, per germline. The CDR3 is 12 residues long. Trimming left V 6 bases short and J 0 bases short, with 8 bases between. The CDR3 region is CSVAPMNTEAFF. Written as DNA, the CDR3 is TGCAGCGTAGCCCCCATGAACACTGAAGCTTTCTTT.

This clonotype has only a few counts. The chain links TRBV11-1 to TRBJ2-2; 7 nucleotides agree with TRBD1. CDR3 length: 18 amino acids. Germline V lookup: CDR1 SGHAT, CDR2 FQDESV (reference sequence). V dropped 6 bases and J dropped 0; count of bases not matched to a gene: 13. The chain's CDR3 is CASSLGEWTGSNTGELFF. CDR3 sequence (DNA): TGTGCCAGCAGTTTGGGGGAATGGACAGGATCGAACACCGGGGAGCTGTTTTTT. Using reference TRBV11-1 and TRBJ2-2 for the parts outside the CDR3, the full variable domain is EAEVAQSPRYKITEKSQAVAFWCDPISGHATLYWYRQILGQGPELLVQFQDESVVDDSQLPKDRFSAERLKGVDSTLKIQPAELGDSAMYLCASSLGEWTGSNTGELFFGEGSRLTVL.

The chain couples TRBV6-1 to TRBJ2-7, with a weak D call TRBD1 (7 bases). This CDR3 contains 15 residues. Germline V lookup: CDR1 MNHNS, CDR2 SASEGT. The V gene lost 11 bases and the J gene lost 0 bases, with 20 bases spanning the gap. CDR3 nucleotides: TGTGCCGGAGGGGGCTTTACGGTACACTCCTACGAGCAGTACTTC. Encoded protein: CAGGGFTVHSYEQYF.

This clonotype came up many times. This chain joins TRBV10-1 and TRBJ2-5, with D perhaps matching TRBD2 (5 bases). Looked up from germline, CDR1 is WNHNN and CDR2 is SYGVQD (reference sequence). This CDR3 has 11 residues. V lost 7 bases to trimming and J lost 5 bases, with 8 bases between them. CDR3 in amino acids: CASKASETQYF. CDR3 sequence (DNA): TGCGCCAGCAAGGCTAGCGAGACCCAGTACTTC.

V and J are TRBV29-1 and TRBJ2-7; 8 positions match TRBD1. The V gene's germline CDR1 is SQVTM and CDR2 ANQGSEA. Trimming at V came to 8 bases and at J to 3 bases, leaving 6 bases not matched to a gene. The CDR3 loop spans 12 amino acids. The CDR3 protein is CSIGQGLYEQYF. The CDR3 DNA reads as TGCAGCATAGGACAGGGTCTCTACGAGCAGTACTTC.

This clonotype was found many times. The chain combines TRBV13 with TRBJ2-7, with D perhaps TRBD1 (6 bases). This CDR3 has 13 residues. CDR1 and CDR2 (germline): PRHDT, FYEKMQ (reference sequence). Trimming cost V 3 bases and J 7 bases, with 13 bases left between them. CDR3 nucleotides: TGTGCCAGCAGCTTTGGGACAACAATGGAGCAGTACTTC. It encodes CASSFGTTMEQYF. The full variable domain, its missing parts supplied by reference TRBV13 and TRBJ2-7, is AAGVIQSPRHLIKEKRETATLKCYPIPRHDTVYWYQQGPGQDPQFLISFYEKMQSDKGSIPDRFSAQQFSDYHSELNMSSLELGDSALYFCASSFGTTMEQYFGPGTRLTVT.

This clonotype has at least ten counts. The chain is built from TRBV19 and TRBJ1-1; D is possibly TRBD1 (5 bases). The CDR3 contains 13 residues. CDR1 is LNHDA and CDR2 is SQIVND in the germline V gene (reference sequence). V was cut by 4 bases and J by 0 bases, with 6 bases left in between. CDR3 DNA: TGTGCCAGTAGTACAGGGCTGAACACTGAAGCTTTCTTT. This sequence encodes CASSTGLNTEAFF.

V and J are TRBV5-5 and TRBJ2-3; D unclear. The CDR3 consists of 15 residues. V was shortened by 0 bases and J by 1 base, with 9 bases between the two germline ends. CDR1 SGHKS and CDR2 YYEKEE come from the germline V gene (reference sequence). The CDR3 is CASSLDIGGTDTQYF. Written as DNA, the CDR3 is TGTGCCAGCAGCTTGGATATTGGCGGCACAGATACGCAGTATTTT. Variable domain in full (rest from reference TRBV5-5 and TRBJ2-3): DAGVTQSPTHLIKTRGQQVTLRCSPISGHKSVSWYQQVLGQGPQFIFQYYEKEERGRGNFPDRFSARQFPNYSSELNVNALLLGDSALYLCASSLDIGGTDTQYFGPGTRLTVL.

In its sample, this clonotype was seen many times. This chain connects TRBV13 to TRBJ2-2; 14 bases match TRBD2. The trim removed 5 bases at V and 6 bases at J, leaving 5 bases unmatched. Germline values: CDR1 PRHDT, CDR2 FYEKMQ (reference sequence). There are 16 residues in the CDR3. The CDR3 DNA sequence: TGTGCCAGCAGCGACTGGGGACTAGCGGGAGCCGGGGAGCTGTTTTTT. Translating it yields CASSDWGLAGAGELFF.

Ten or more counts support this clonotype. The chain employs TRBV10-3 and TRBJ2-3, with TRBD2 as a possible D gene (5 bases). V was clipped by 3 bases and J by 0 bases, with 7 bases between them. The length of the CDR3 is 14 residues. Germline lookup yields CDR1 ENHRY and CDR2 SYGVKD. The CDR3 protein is CAISERGSTDTQYF. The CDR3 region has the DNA TGTGCCATCAGTGAACGGGGAAGCACAGATACGCAGTATTTT.

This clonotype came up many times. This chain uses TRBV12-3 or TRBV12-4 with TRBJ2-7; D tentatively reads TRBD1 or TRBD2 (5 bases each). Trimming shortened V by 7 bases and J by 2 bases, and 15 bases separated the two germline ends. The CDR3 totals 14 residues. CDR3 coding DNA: TGTGCCAGCACGCCCCGCTGGGGGACCTACGAGCAGTACTTC. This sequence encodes CASTPRWGTYEQYF.

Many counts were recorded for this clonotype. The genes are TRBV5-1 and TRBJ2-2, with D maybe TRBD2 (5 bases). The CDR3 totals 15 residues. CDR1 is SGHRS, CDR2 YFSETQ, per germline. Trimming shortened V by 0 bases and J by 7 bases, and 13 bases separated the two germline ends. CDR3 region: CASSLVPSKDGELFF. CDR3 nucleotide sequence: TGCGCCAGCAGCTTGGTTCCTAGCAAGGACGGGGAGCTGTTTTTT.

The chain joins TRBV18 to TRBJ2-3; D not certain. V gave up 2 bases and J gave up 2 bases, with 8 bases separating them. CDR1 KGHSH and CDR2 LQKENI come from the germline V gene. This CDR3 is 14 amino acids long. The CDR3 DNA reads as TGTGCCAGCTCACCATCTCGGAACACAGATACGCAGTATTTT. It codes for CASSPSRNTDTQYF. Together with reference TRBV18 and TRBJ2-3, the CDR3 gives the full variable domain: NAGVMQNPRHLVRRRGQEARLRCSPMKGHSHVYWYRQLPEEGLKFMVYLQKENIIDESGMPKERFSAEFPKEGPSILRIQQVVRGDSAAYFCASSPSRNTDTQYFGPGTRLTVL.